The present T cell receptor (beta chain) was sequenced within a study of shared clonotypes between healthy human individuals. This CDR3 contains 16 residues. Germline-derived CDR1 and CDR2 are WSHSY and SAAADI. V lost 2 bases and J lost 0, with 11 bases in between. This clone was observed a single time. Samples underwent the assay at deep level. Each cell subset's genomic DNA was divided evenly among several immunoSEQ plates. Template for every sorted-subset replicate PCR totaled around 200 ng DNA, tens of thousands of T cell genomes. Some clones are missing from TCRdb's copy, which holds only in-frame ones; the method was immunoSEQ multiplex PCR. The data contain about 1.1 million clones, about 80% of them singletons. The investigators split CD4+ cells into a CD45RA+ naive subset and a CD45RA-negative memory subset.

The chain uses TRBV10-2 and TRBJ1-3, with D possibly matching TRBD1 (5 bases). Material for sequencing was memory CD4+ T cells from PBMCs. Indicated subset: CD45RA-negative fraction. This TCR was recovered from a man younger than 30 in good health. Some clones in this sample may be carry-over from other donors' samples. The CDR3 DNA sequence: TGCGCCAGCAGTGAGCAGGGCTCTATCTCTGGAAACACCATATATTTT. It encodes CASSEQGSISGNTIYF.